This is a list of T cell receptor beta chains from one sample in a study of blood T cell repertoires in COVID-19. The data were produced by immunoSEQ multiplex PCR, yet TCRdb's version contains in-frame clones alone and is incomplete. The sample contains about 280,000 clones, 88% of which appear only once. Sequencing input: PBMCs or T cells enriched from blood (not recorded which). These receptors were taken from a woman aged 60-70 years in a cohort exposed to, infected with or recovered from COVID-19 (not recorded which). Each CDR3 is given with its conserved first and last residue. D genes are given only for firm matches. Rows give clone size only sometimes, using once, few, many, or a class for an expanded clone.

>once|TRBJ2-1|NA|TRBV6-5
CASRPRGTEQFF
TGTGCCAGCAGGCCTAGGGGGACTGAGCAGTTCTTC
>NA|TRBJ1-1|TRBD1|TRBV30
CAWSSRRDSEAFF
TGTGCCTGGAGTTCCCGCCGGGACAGTGAAGCTTTCTTT
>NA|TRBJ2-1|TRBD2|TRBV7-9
CASSFLPGEGRNEQFF
TGTGCCAGCAGCTTTCTCCCTGGGGAGGGCCGAAATGAGCAGTTCTTC
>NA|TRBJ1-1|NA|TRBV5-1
CASSLQGAVPEAFF
TGCGCCAGCAGCTTGCAAGGGGCGGTTCCTGAAGCTTTCTTT
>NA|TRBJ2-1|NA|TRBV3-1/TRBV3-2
CASSQFKNEQFF
TGTGCCAGCAGCCAATTTAAAAATGAGCAGTTCTTC
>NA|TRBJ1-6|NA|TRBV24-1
CATSDSSLREESGNSPLHF
TGTGCCACCAGTGATTCCTCACTCAGGGAGGAGTCAGGTAATTCACCCCTCCACTTT
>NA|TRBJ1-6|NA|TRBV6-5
CASRGYNSPLHF
TGTGCCAGCCGGGGATATAATTCACCCCTCCACTTT
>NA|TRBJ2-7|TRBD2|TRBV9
CASSPLSAASGEQYF
TGTGCCAGCAGCCCCCTGTCGGCGGCTAGCGGCGAGCAGTACTTC
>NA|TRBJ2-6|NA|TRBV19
CASSIVPGGANVLTF
TGTGCCAGTAGTATAGTTCCAGGCGGGGCCAACGTCCTGACTTTC
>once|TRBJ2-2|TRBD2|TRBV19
CASGAGVNTGELFF
TGTGCCAGCGGAGCGGGAGTCAACACCGGGGAGCTGTTTTTT
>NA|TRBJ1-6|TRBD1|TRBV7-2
CASSLKQGGSPLHF
TGTGCCAGCAGCTTAAAACAGGGGGGATCACCCCTCCACTTT
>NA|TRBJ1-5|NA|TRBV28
CASSLPRNQPQHF
TGTGCCAGCAGTTTACCGAGAAATCAGCCCCAGCATTTT
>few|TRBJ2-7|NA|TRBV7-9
CASNPGHQPYEQYF
TGTGCCAGCAACCCGGGACACCAACCCTACGAGCAGTACTTC
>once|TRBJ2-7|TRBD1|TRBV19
CASRTSTGPSYEQYF
TGTGCCAGTAGAACATCGACAGGGCCCTCCTACGAGCAGTACTTC
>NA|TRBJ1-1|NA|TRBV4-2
CASSQDSGVGTEAFF
TGTGCCAGCAGCCAAGATTCAGGGGTGGGCACTGAAGCTTTCTTT